These 21 T cell receptor beta chains were sequenced from one sample in a study of CD8 T cells in Susac syndrome. With random hexamers, about 0.45 to 1 ug RNA was reverse transcribed. TCRdb reprocessed the immunoSEQ multiplex PCR reads via MiXCR and lists one record per CDR3 protein. The table includes some 60,000 distinct CDR3 sequences, more than 90% detected once. Input material: CD8+ T cells from PBMCs. These receptors originate from a human donor in good health.

This chain's CDR3 is CASSAGREGAGETQYF. CDR3 bases: TGTGCCAGCAGCGCCGGCCGGGAGGGGGCAGGAGAGACCCAGTACTTC. The V and J genes are TRBV9 and TRBJ2-5; perhaps TRBD2 as D (8 bases). V dropped 3 bases and J dropped 4 bases, with 19 bases sitting between them. CDR3 length: 16 residues. Germline assignment: CDR1 SGDLS and CDR2 YYNGEE.

The chain couples TRBV15 to TRBJ2-7; 7 bases map to TRBD2. Germline V lookup: CDR1 LNHNV, CDR2 YYDKDF (reference sequence). J was trimmed by 4 bases and V by 5 bases; bases with no gene match: 11. This CDR3 contains 15 residues. CDR3 sequence: CATSGGGLAEYEQYF. DNA of the CDR3: TGTGCCACCAGCGGAGGAGGCCTAGCGGAATACGAGCAGTACTTC.

The rearrangement links TRBV29-1 to TRBJ1-1; no firm D call. CDR3 length equals 14 residues. V lost 7 bases and J 1 base, leaving 16 bases between the germline ends. CDR1 SQVTM and CDR2 ANQGSEA come from the germline V gene. CDR3 sequence reads: CSGGEGLGNTEAFF. CDR3 sequence (DNA): TGCAGCGGGGGAGAAGGGCTCGGGAACACTGAAGCTTTCTTT. Complete variable domain (other parts from reference TRBV29-1 and TRBJ1-1): SAVISQKPSRDICQRGTSLTIQCQVDSQVTMMFWYRQQPGQSLTLIATANQGSEATYESGFVIDKFPISRPNLTFSTLTVSNMSPEDSSIYLCSGGEGLGNTEAFFGQGTRLTVV.

V usage is TRBV13 and J usage is TRBJ2-2; the match to TRBD1 covers 7 bases. The V gene's germline CDR1 is PRHDT and CDR2 FYEKMQ (reference sequence). This CDR3 is built from 16 residues. Trimming cost V 0 bases and J 5 bases; bases outside gene matches: 6. In DNA form, the CDR3 reads TGTGCCAGCAGCTTAGGAACAGGGGTTCGGACCGGGGAGCTGTTTTTT. Translation gives CASSLGTGVRTGELFF.

This chain uses TRBV12-3 or TRBV12-4 with TRBJ2-1, with TRBD2 matching 12 bases. Losses at the gene ends were 3 bases for V and 2 bases for J; bases not matched to a gene: 8. This CDR3 spans 18 amino acids. CDR3 sequence: CASSLGASGGAPYNEQFF. The CDR3 DNA follows: TGTGCCAGCAGTTTGGGGGCTAGCGGGGGGGCCCCCTACAATGAGCAGTTCTTC.

The chain combines TRBV12-3 or TRBV12-4 with TRBJ1-2; TRBD1 might be the D (6 bases). Trimming removed 3 bases at V and 8 bases at J, with 13 bases between. CDR3 length equals 13 residues. Here the CDR3 DNA reads TGTGCCAGCAGTTTCGCGGGGGCGCAGGGCTACACCTTC. This encodes CASSFAGAQGYTF.

This chain joins TRBV19 and TRBJ2-7; 7 positions agree with TRBD1. Germline V gene data show CDR1 as LNHDA and CDR2 as SQIVND (reference sequence). This CDR3 has 14 amino acids. V lost 3 bases, J lost 7 bases, and 9 bases stayed unmatched. CDR3 protein: CASSMTWGQTEQYF. CDR3 in DNA: TGTGCCAGTAGTATGACGTGGGGACAGACAGAGCAGTACTTC.

The genes are TRBV11-2 and TRBJ2-1, with 7 bases fitting TRBD2. CDR3 size: 15 residues. Losses at the gene ends were 6 bases for V and 2 bases for J; bases not matched to a gene: 7. From germline, CDR1 is SGHAT and CDR2 FQNNGV. The CDR3 protein is CASSNEAGAYNEQFF. The CDR3 bases are TGTGCCAGCAGTAACGAGGCGGGGGCCTACAATGAGCAGTTCTTC.

V is TRBV20-1 and J is TRBJ1-2, with a tentative D call TRBD1 (5 bases). Per the germline V gene, CDR1 is DFQATT and CDR2 is SNEGSKA (reference sequence). The ends were cut back, 4 bases at V and 8 bases at J, with 20 bases in the middle. This CDR3 region has 14 residues. CDR3 DNA: TGCAGTGCTATGGGGGGTGGCGCGGTAACCGGCTACACCTTC. Amino acids: CSAMGGGAVTGYTF.

This chain uses TRBV3-1 with TRBJ1-4, with D possibly TRBD1 on 5 matching bases. CDR3 length equals 14 residues. Trimming stripped 3 bases from V and 7 bases from J, with 12 bases between. Germline V lookup: CDR1 LGHDT, CDR2 YNNKEL (reference sequence). For the CDR3, the DNA is TGTGCCAGCAGCCAGCCACGGGGCAGTGAAAAACTGTTTTTT. Residues: CASSQPRGSEKLFF.

The chain links TRBV9 to TRBJ1-2; a possible D gene is TRBD1 (5 bases). CDR3 length equals 14 residues. With 0 bases removed from V and 5 bases from J, the gap between germline ends came to 11 bases. From germline, CDR1 is SGDLS and CDR2 YYNGEE. The CDR3: CASSVASGGYGYTF. CDR3 in DNA: TGTGCCAGCAGCGTAGCTTCGGGGGGATATGGCTACACCTTC.

The genes are TRBV2 and TRBJ1-6, with a possible D match to TRBD1 (5 bases). Germline assignment: CDR1 SNHLY and CDR2 FYNNEI. The CDR3 runs 15 residues. V was trimmed by 3 bases and J by 6 bases, leaving 12 bases between them. The CDR3 DNA reads as TGTGCCAGCAGTGATCTGGGACGGAGTAATTCACCCCTCCACTTT. It specifies CASSDLGRSNSPLHF.

The chain recombines TRBV7-9 with TRBJ2-2, with 9 bases identical to TRBD1. Looked up from germline, CDR1 is SEHNR and CDR2 is FQNEAQ (reference sequence). The CDR3 contains 15 residues. J gave up 4 bases and V 5 bases, and 5 bases lay outside the gene matches. The CDR3 here is CASSPTGGRTGELFF. DNA of the CDR3: TGTGCCAGCAGCCCAACAGGGGGCCGCACCGGGGAGCTGTTTTTT.

The chain recombines TRBV7-6 with TRBJ1-4, with 9 bases identical to TRBD1. The CDR3 length is 12 residues. J gave up 12 bases and V 4 bases, and 3 bases lay outside the gene matches. The germline V gene encodes CDR1 SGHVS and CDR2 FNYEAQ. The CDR3 loop is CASSWDRVQLFF. The DNA for the CDR3 is TGTGCCAGCAGCTGGGACAGGGTACAACTGTTTTTT.

This sequence joins TRBV6-5 and TRBJ2-6; D perhaps matches TRBD2 (6 bases). Looked up from germline, CDR1 is MNHEY and CDR2 is SVGAGI. V dropped 7 bases and J dropped 3 bases, with 13 bases sitting between them. This CDR3 has 15 residues. DNA of the CDR3: TGTGCCAGCACGGAGGGCGGATATGGGGCCAACGTCCTGACTTTC. This gives the protein CASTEGGYGANVLTF.

The chain employs TRBV29-1 and TRBJ1-1, with no clear D. Germline CDR1 is SQVTM and CDR2 is ANQGSEA. CDR3 size: 12 residues. With 3 bases removed from V and 2 bases from J, the gap between germline ends came to 7 bases. CDR3 region: CSVDGANTEAFF. For the CDR3, the DNA is TGCAGCGTTGATGGCGCAAACACTGAAGCTTTCTTT.

The V and J genes are TRBV20-1 and TRBJ2-7, with D perhaps matching TRBD1 (5 bases). The CDR3 runs to 13 residues. Trimming stripped 5 bases from V and 3 bases from J, with 14 bases between. In germline, CDR1 is DFQATT, CDR2 SNEGSKA (reference sequence). This CDR3 reads CSALGVGFYEQYF. The CDR3 coding sequence is TGCAGTGCTTTAGGGGTCGGTTTCTACGAGCAGTACTTC.

The chain recombines TRBV27 with TRBJ2-1; a weak D match, TRBD2 (6 bases). V lost 4 bases, J lost 8 bases, and 12 bases lay in between. There are 13 residues in the CDR3. Per germline, CDR1 MNHEY and CDR2 SMNVEV (reference sequence). The CDR3 spells CASSWTGDDEQFF. The CDR3 region has the DNA TGTGCCAGCAGTTGGACGGGGGACGATGAGCAGTTCTTC.

The chain has TRBV12-5 and TRBJ2-3, with TRBD2 matching over 10 bases. The CDR3 sequence is 16 residues long. Trimming took 1 base from V and 2 from J; bases not matched to a gene: 3. The germline CDR1 and CDR2 sequences are LGHNT and FRNRAP. The DNA of the CDR3 is TGTGCTAGTGGTTTGGGTAGCGGGGGGTACACAGATACGCAGTATTTT. Translation gives CASGLGSGGYTDTQYF.

The CDR3 reads CASSLGTPINSYNEQFF. The CDR3 nucleotides are TGCGCCAGCAGCCTAGGGACACCGATCAACTCCTACAATGAGCAGTTCTTC. The V gene is TRBV5-1, the J gene TRBJ2-1, with D possibly TRBD1 on 6 matching bases. V was shortened by 4 bases and J by 0 bases, with 17 bases between the two germline ends. Germline loops: CDR1 SGHRS, CDR2 YFSETQ. This CDR3 region has 17 residues.

J is TRBJ1-5 and V is TRBV6-5, with TRBD1 as a possible D gene (5 bases). CDR1 and CDR2 (germline): MNHEY, SVGAGI. The germline V and J ends were trimmed by 4 bases and 3 bases, with 16 bases remaining between them. CDR3 length: 16 amino acids. CDR3 DNA: TGTGCCAGCAGTTCCCCGGGACGGGACTTCAATCAGCCCCAGCATTTT. Protein sequence: CASSSPGRDFNQPQHF.